A single sample is the source of the 28 T cell receptor beta chains below, sequenced in a study of T cells expressing NK-cell markers. Reprocessing the 5' RACE reads, TCRdb reports a single entry for every CDR3 protein and omits DNA. This sample's table reports some 150,000 distinct CDR3 sequences. Sample: blood T cells: a sorted CD56 or NKG2C T cell subset, CD4+ or CD8+ T cells, or bulk PBMC T cells (not recorded which). The receptor source for this set is a man younger than 35 in good health.

The chain links TRBV5-1 to TRBJ1-6; checking the TCRdb D call of TRBD1 is not possible without DNA. Germline lookup yields CDR1 SGHRS and CDR2 YFSETQ. CDR3 length equals 15 residues. CDR3 sequence reads: CASSFSSGTNSPLHF.

The chain couples TRBV7-9 to TRBJ2-5; TCRdb indicates TRBD2, and absent DNA this call remains unverified. Germline CDR1 is SEHNR and CDR2 is FQNEAQ (reference sequence). The CDR3 extends over 16 amino acids. The CDR3 spells CASSFRAEAHQETQYF. The full variable domain, in which reference TRBV7-9 and TRBJ2-5 provide the parts outside the CDR3, is DTGVSQNPRHKITKRGQNVTFRCDPISEHNRLYWYRQTLGQGPEFLTYFQNEAQLEKSRLLSDRFSAERPKGSFSTLEIQRTEQGDSAMYLCASSFRAEAHQETQYFGPGTRLLVL.

The chain links TRBV19 to TRBJ1-5; TCRdb indicates TRBD1, and absent DNA this call remains unverified. This CDR3 comprises 15 residues. Looked up from germline, CDR1 is LNHDA and CDR2 is SQIVND (reference sequence). The chain's CDR3 is CASSRSGGAYQPQHF.

The rearrangement uses TRBV18 and TRBJ2-5. This CDR3 is 12 amino acids long. Germline V gene lookup returns CDR1 KGHSH and CDR2 LQKENI. CDR3 loop: CASSPEEETQYF.

This chain connects TRBV6-2 or TRBV6-3 to TRBJ1-5. The CDR3 runs to 14 residues. CDR1 is MNHEY and CDR2 is SVGEGT in the germline V gene. CDR3: CASSYEGPNQPQHF.

J is TRBJ1-6 and V is TRBV19. Per the germline V gene, CDR1 is LNHDA and CDR2 is SQIVND (reference sequence). The CDR3 loop spans 14 amino acids. The CDR3 spells CASSPPGAHSPLHF. Supplemented by reference TRBV19 and TRBJ1-6, the full variable domain reads DGGITQSPKYLFRKEGQNVTLSCEQNLNHDAMYWYRQDPGQGLRLIYYSQIVNDFQKGDIAEGYSVSREKKESFPLTVTSAQKNPTAFYLCASSPPGAHSPLHFGNGTRLTVT.

The chain joins TRBV5-5 to TRBJ2-7; the D gene TCRdb calls, TRBD1, cannot be checked with no DNA. Germline lookup yields CDR1 SGHKS and CDR2 YYEKEE (reference sequence). The CDR3 consists of 13 residues. CDR3 region: CASNSWQGYEQYF. Supplemented by reference TRBV5-5 and TRBJ2-7, the full variable domain reads DAGVTQSPTHLIKTRGQQVTLRCSPISGHKSVSWYQQVLGQGPQFIFQYYEKEERGRGNFPDRFSARQFPNYSSELNVNALLLGDSALYLCASNSWQGYEQYFGPGTRLTVT.

The genes are TRBV6-2 or TRBV6-3 and TRBJ2-1; TCRdb's D gene call, TRBD2, goes unchecked for lack of DNA. In germline, CDR1 is MNHEY, CDR2 SVGEGT. The CDR3 sequence is 14 residues long. This CDR3 reads CASSSPAGGNEQFF.

The V gene is TRBV7-8, the J gene TRBJ2-1; TCRdb indicates TRBD2, and absent DNA this call remains unverified. The CDR3 contains 14 residues. Germline V CDR1 and CDR2: SGHVS, FQNEAQ. CDR3 sequence: CASGAGGSYNEQFF.

The chain has TRBV20-1 and TRBJ2-1; lacking DNA, the TRBD2 call made by TCRdb goes unchecked. Germline V gene sequence: CDR1 DFQATT, CDR2 SNEGSKA (reference sequence). The CDR3 spans 17 residues. CDR3 loop: CSALGVSGSNSYNEQFF.

The chain's CDR3 is CASSLGADRMSDEQYF. This chain joins TRBV5-1 and TRBJ2-7. This CDR3 region has 16 residues. Germline V gene data show CDR1 as SGHRS and CDR2 as YFSETQ.

The chain links TRBV24-1 to TRBJ2-1; the D gene TCRdb calls, TRBD1, cannot be checked with no DNA. The CDR3 contains 12 residues. Germline V lookup: CDR1 KGHDR, CDR2 SFDVKD. The CDR3 here is CATRDRGNEQFF.

This sequence joins TRBV12-3 or TRBV12-4 and TRBJ2-7; TCRdb outputs TRBD1, but without DNA this stays unchecked. The CDR3 sequence is 15 residues long. The chain's CDR3 is CASSSSSGTGNEQYF.

The chain is built from TRBV7-2 and TRBJ2-2. CDR3 length equals 16 residues. Germline loops: CDR1 SGHTA, CDR2 FQGNSA. The CDR3 sequence is CASSLGKAANTGELFF.

The gene calls are TRBV14 and TRBJ2-1; the D call from TCRdb, TRBD2, cannot be confirmed without DNA. CDR1 is SGHDN and CDR2 is FVKESK in the germline V gene. The CDR3 totals 15 residues. The CDR3: CASSQTSDTYNEQFF.

The gene calls are TRBV12-3 or TRBV12-4 and TRBJ1-2; TCRdb picks TRBD1, but there is no DNA to check that call. The CDR3 loop spans 14 amino acids. The CDR3: CASSFRVAADGYTF.

CDR3: CASSSELTELFF. This chain uses TRBV27 with TRBJ2-1. CDR1 and CDR2 (germline): MNHEY, SMNVEV (reference sequence). The CDR3 is made up of 12 amino acids.

The CDR3 sequence is CASSLGGQTHSPEAFF. This sequence joins TRBV13 and TRBJ1-1. The CDR3 is made up of 16 amino acids. The V gene's germline CDR1 is PRHDT and CDR2 FYEKMQ (reference sequence).

This rearrangement joins TRBV7-6 to TRBJ2-5; there is no DNA to check the TCRdb D call of TRBD2. Germline V lookup: CDR1 SGHVS, CDR2 FNYEAQ. The CDR3 is 18 residues long. CDR3: CASSQFGREATYQETQYF.

The J gene is TRBJ2-1, the V gene TRBV7-9; TCRdb outputs TRBD1, but without DNA this stays unchecked. The CDR3 totals 14 residues. The germline V gene has CDR1 SEHNR and CDR2 FQNEAQ (reference sequence). The CDR3 is CASGVDGGRNEQFF. The entire variable domain, with the rest obtained from reference TRBV7-9 and TRBJ2-1, is as follows: DTGVSQNPRHKITKRGQNVTFRCDPISEHNRLYWYRQTLGQGPEFLTYFQNEAQLEKSRLLSDRFSAERPKGSFSTLEIQRTEQGDSAMYLCASGVDGGRNEQFFGPGTRLTVL.

The chain combines TRBV2 with TRBJ2-2; with no DNA, the TCRdb D assignment of TRBD2 cannot be verified. Germline-derived CDR1 and CDR2 are SNHLY and FYNNEI. The length of the CDR3 is 15 residues. Here the CDR3 reads CASLGSSADTGELFF.

This rearrangement joins TRBV3-1 to TRBJ2-5; the TCRdb call, TRBD2, lacks DNA for checking. CDR1 and CDR2 from the germline V gene are LGHDT and YNNKEL (reference sequence). The CDR3 totals 12 residues. CDR3 protein: CASEGEGETQYF.

The chain joins TRBV19 to TRBJ2-7; without DNA, the TCRdb call of TRBD1 cannot be checked. CDR3 length equals 13 residues. In germline, CDR1 is LNHDA, CDR2 SQIVND (reference sequence). The CDR3 here is CASSSGPSYEQYF. Full variable domain (missing parts from reference TRBV19 and TRBJ2-7): DGGITQSPKYLFRKEGQNVTLSCEQNLNHDAMYWYRQDPGQGLRLIYYSQIVNDFQKGDIAEGYSVSREKKESFPLTVTSAQKNPTAFYLCASSSGPSYEQYFGPGTRLTVT.

This chain joins TRBV7-9 and TRBJ1-1. This CDR3 is built from 12 residues. The germline CDR1 and CDR2 sequences are SEHNR and FQNEAQ (reference sequence). This CDR3 is CASSFFPEEAFF.

The genes are TRBV29-1 and TRBJ2-3; absent DNA, TCRdb's TRBD1 call cannot be checked. Germline lookup yields CDR1 SQVTM and CDR2 ANQGSEA. The CDR3 runs to 14 residues. The CDR3: CSVPGQGHTDTQYF.

The chain employs TRBV4-1 and TRBJ2-5; TCRdb proposes TRBD1, but this gene call is untestable without DNA. This CDR3 comprises 16 residues. Germline lookup yields CDR1 MGHRA and CDR2 YSYEKL. The CDR3 loop reads CASSQDRSGAQETQYF.

CDR3 protein: CASSQETTGPNTGELFF. The gene calls are TRBV4-1 and TRBJ2-2; no DNA is available, so the TRBD1 call from TCRdb remains unchecked. This CDR3 spans 17 amino acids. CDR1 and CDR2 from the germline V gene are MGHRA and YSYEKL.

The V and J genes are TRBV28 and TRBJ2-7; without DNA, the TCRdb call of TRBD1 cannot be checked. The CDR3 runs to 16 residues. CDR1 is MDHEN and CDR2 is SYDVKM in the germline V gene. The CDR3 protein is CASRPIRDRENAWQYF.